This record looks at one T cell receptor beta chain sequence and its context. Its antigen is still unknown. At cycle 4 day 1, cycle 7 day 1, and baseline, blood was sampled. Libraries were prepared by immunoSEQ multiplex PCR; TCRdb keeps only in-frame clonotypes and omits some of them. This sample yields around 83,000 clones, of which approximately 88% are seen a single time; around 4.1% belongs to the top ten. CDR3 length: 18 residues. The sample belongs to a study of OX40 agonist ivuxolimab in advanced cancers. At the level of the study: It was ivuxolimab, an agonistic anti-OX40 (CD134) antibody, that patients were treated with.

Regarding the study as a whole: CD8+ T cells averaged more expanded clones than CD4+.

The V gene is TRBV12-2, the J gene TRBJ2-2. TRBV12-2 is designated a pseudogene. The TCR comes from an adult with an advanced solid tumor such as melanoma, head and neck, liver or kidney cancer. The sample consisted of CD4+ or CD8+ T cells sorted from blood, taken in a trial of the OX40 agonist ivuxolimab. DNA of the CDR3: TGTGCAAGTCGCTTAGCATGGCGTCCGCGGGACATCACCGGGGAGCTGTTTTTT. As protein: CASRLAWRPRDITGELFF.